Below, 3 T cell receptor beta chains from the same sample are listed, as sequenced in a study of monozygotic twins with inflammatory bowel disease. From the 5' RACE reads, TCRdb lists one entry per CDR3 protein and no DNA. The sample's table shows around 380,000 distinct CDR3 sequences. The sample taken for sequencing was blood. The receptors were gathered from a human donor with ulcerative colitis or Crohn's disease, or a healthy co-twin of an affected twin (not recorded which).

The chain joins TRBV29-1 to TRBJ1-5; TCRdb calls TRBD1, which cannot be checked without DNA. The germline CDR1 and CDR2 sequences are SQVTM and ANQGSEA. The CDR3 runs to 13 residues. The CDR3: CSARDRFDQPQHF.

The chain recombines TRBV5-5 with TRBJ2-3; TCRdb's D gene call, TRBD2, goes unchecked for lack of DNA. Germline V gene lookup returns CDR1 SGHKS and CDR2 YYEKEE (reference sequence). The length of the CDR3 is 16 residues. CDR3: CASSLSAGTITDTQYF.

This sequence joins TRBV5-1 and TRBJ2-6; the TCRdb call, TRBD2, lacks DNA for checking. The germline CDR1 and CDR2 sequences are SGHRS and YFSETQ. There are 19 residues in the CDR3. The CDR3 loop reads CASSWGQGGLSSGANVLTF.